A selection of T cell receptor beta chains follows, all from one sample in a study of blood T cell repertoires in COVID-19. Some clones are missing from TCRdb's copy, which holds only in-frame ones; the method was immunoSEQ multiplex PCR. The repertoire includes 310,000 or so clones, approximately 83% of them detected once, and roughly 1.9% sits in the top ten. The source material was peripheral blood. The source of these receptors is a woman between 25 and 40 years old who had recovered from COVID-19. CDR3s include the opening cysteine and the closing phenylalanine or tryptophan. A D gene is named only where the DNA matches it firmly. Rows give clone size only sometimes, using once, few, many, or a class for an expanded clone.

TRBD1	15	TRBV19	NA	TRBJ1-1	TGTGCCAGTAACGCGCCCGGGACAGGGGCCACTGAAGCTTTCTTT	CASNAPGTGATEAFF
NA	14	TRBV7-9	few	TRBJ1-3	TGTGCCAGCAGCTACGACACCTCTGGAAACACCATATATTTT	CASSYDTSGNTIYF
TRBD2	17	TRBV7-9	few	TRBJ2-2	TGTGCCAGCAGCTCGGGACTAGCGGTAACCAACACCGGGGAGCTGTTTTTT	CASSSGLAVTNTGELFF
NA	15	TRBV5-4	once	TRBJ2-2	TGTGCCAGCAGCCTGGGACGGGTCAACACCGGGGAGCTGTTTTTT	CASSLGRVNTGELFF
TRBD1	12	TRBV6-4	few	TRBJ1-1	TGTGCCAGCACCGGGACAGGGGCTGAAGCTTTCTTT	CASTGTGAEAFF
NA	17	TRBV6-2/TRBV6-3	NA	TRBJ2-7	TGTGCCAGCAGTTACTCGATAGTCGGCGGGCTTACCTACGAGCAGTACTTC	CASSYSIVGGLTYEQYF
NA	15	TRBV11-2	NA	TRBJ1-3	TGTGCCAGCAGCTTAGATCCGAGCTCTGGAAACACCATATATTTT	CASSLDPSSGNTIYF
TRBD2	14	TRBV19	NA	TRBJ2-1	TGTGCCAGTAGTGATAGCGGGAGGATCAATGAGCAGTTCTTC	CASSDSGRINEQFF
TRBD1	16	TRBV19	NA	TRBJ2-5	TGTGCCAGTAGTAAAGCCGGGACAGGGGGCCAAGAGACCCAGTACTTC	CASSKAGTGGQETQYF
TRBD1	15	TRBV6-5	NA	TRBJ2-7	TGTGCCAGCGCGTCGGGGACAGGGGGATACTACGAGCAGTACTTC	CASASGTGGYYEQYF
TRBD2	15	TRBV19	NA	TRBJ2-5	TGTGCCAGTAGTAAGGTGCTAGCGGAAGAAGAGACCCAGTACTTC	CASSKVLAEEETQYF
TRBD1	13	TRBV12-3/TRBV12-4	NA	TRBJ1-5	TGTGCCAGCAGAGGGACAGCGAGTCAGCCCCAGCATTTT	CASRGTASQPQHF
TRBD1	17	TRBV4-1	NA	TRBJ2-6	TGCGCCAGCAGCCATAAGGCGACAGGGGCTGGGGCCAACGTCCTGACTTTC	CASSHKATGAGANVLTF
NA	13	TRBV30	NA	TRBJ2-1	TGTGCCCTAGGCGAGGGGGGGGTTGAAGAGCAGTTCTTC	CALGEGGVEEQFF
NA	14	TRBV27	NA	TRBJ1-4	TGTGCCAGCAGTTCCAGGGAAACTAATGAAAAACTGTTTTTT	CASSSRETNEKLFF
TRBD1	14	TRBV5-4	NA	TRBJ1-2	TGTGCCAGCAGCTTGGTTGGGACAGGGGACGGCTACACCTTC	CASSLVGTGDGYTF
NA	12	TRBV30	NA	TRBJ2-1	TGTGCCTGGAAGAGGGGGAACAATGAGCAGTTCTTC	CAWKRGNNEQFF
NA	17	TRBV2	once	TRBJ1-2	TGTGCCAGCACCGAGAATAGTCAACTAAACCTCCCTGGAGGCTACACCTTC	CASTENSQLNLPGGYTF
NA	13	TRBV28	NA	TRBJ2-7	TGTGCCAGCTACTCGGGGAACTCCTACGAGCAGTACTTC	CASYSGNSYEQYF
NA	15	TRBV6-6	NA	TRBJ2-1	TGTGCCAGCAGCCTCCCCGAGGGTTTAGGCAATGAGCAGTTCTTC	CASSLPEGLGNEQFF
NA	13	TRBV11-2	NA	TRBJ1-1	TGTGCCAGCAGCTTGGGGGGGCCCACTGAAGCTTTCTTT	CASSLGGPTEAFF
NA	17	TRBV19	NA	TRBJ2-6	TGTGCCAGTACCCTAGGGGCTTACAGGGCTGGGGCCAACGTCCTGACTTTC	CASTLGAYRAGANVLTF
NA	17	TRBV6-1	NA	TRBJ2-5	TGTGCCAGCAGTGAAATGGGACCCAATAGCGGAATGGAGACCCAGTACTTC	CASSEMGPNSGMETQYF
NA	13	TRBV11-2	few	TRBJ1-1	TGTGCCAGCAGCACCCAGGAGGGCACTGAAGCTTTCTTT	CASSTQEGTEAFF
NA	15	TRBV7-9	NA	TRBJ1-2	TGTGCCAGCAGCTTCATTTCCCAGGGATTAAGTGGCTACACCTTC	CASSFISQGLSGYTF
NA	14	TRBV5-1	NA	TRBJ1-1	TGCGCCAGCAGTAGGGACACCGGGGACACTGAAGCTTTCTTT	CASSRDTGDTEAFF
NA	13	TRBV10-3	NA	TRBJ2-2	TGTGCCATAAAAGACAGAAACACCGGGGAGCTGTTTTTT	CAIKDRNTGELFF
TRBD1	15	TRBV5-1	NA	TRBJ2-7	TGCGCCAGCAGCGTCGGGACAGACCAACCCTACGAGCAGTACTTC	CASSVGTDQPYEQYF
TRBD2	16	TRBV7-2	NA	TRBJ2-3	TGTGCCAGCAGCTTTTGGGGGAGCGGGAACACAGATACGCAGTATTTT	CASSFWGSGNTDTQYF
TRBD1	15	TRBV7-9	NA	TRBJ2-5	TGTGCCAGCAGCCCCTACGGGACAGGGGGCGAGACCCAGTACTTC	CASSPYGTGGETQYF
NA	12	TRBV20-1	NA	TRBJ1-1	TGCAGTGCTAGTCGGTCGAACACTGAAGCTTTCTTT	CSASRSNTEAFF
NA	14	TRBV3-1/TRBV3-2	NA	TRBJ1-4	TGTGCCAGCAGCCGGGCTCCCGAACCTGAAAAACTGTTTTTT	CASSRAPEPEKLFF
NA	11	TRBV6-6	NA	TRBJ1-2	TGTGCCAGCAGTTACCAATATGGCTACACCTTC	CASSYQYGYTF
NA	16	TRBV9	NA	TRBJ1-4	TGTGCCAGCAGCGTAGGGCAACAGGAGGGTGGGGAAAAACTGTTTTTT	CASSVGQQEGGEKLFF
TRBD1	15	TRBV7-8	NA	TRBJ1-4	TGTGCCAGCAGCTCCGACAGGGGGCTGGGGGAAAAACTGTTTTTT	CASSSDRGLGEKLFF
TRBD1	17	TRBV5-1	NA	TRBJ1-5	TGCGCCAGCAGCTTGTTTCCGGGACAGGGGGACAATCAGCCCCAGCATTTT	CASSLFPGQGDNQPQHF
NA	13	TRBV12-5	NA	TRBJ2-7	TGTGCTAGTGGACGCCTAGCCCGTGCCGAGCAGTACTTC	CASGRLARAEQYF